This T cell receptor (beta chain) was recorded in a study of T cells in Graves' hyperthyroidism and ophthalmopathy. Study results and caveats: Appearing also in blood were most of the thyroid clonotypes expanded above 0.001.

Germline V gene sequence: CDR1 MDHEN, CDR2 SYDVKM. V was trimmed by 6 bases and J by 5 bases, leaving 10 bases between them. This CDR3 region has 12 residues. TCR beta CDR3 regions were amplified from RNA transcripts. HTBI primers were the set used in a first-round RT-PCR of the TCR CDR3. TCRdb passed the multiplex PCR reads through MiXCR, listing each CDR3 protein once. The data contain approximately 570,000 distinct CDR3 sequences, 15% to 20% of them singletons. This clonotype was seen at least ten times. What it binds is not known. This TCR came from a man aged 40-50 years with Graves' ophthalmopathy. The sequenced material came from blood. The chain combines TRBV28 with TRBJ2-5; D possibly matches TRBD1 or TRBD2 (5 bases each). CDR3 nucleotides: TGTGCCAGCAGCAAGGGGACGGAGACCCAGTACTTC. It specifies CASSKGTETQYF. The full variable domain, completed using reference TRBV28 and TRBJ2-5, is DVKVTQSSRYLVKRTGEKVFLECVQDMDHENMFWYRQDPGLGLRLIYFSYDVKMKEKGDIPEGYSVSREKKERFSLILESASTNQTSMYLCASSKGTETQYFGPGTRLLVL.